This TCR beta chain was documented in a study of blood T cell repertoires in COVID-19. Overall study: Italy, Spain and the United States were the sources of the convalescent and acute COVID-19 samples.

Here immunoSEQ multiplex PCR was the method, and the copy in TCRdb shows in-frame clones only, minus some. The sample lists approximately 250,000 clones, 92% occurring once. This CDR3 spans 16 amino acids. The V gene's germline CDR1 is SGHTA and CDR2 FQGNSA. V gave up 5 bases and J gave up 2 bases; unmatched junction bases: 8. The specimen sequenced was peripheral blood. The sequence came from a man aged 25 to 45 with COVID-19, enrolled during active disease. The rearrangement joins TRBV7-2 to TRBJ2-5; TRBD1 matches 10 bases. CDR3 nucleotide sequence: TGTGCCAGCAGCCTCGGACCGGGACAGGGGCAAGAGACCCAGTACTTC. Encoded protein: CASSLGPGQGQETQYF.